A single sample is the source of the 27 T cell receptor beta chains below, sequenced in a study of T cell clonality in common variable immunodeficiency. The assay was immunoSEQ multiplex PCR, and TCRdb's table has in-frame clones only and misses some. The sample contains approximately 64,000 clones, none occurring once; about 1.7% lies in the top ten. Sequenced: peripheral blood mononuclear cells. The receptors derive from a person aged 18 to 70 in good health.

This clone has ten or more counts. The read comes to an end 3 residues before the CDR3 does, leaving the germline J gene to fill in the end. J is TRBJ2-5 and V is TRBV10-1; the match to TRBD2 covers 8 bases. Germline V gene lookup returns CDR1 WNHNN and CDR2 SYGVQD (reference sequence). Trimming at V came to 3 bases and at J to 4 bases, leaving 10 bases not matched to a gene. The CDR3 has 16 residues. The CDR3 loop reads CASSEGTRVEGETQYF. CDR3 DNA, as far as it was read: TGCGCCAGCAGTGAAGGGACTAGAGTCGAGGGAGAGACC.

This clone showed up many times. The CDR3 end lies 3 residues beyond the end of the read and is filled in from the germline J gene. This chain joins TRBV20-1 and TRBJ2-2, with 11 bases aligning to TRBD2. The germline CDR1 and CDR2 sequences are DFQATT and SNEGSKA (reference sequence). CDR3 length: 15 amino acids. V shed 4 bases, J shed 5 bases, and the junction held 6 bases outside the gene matches. Incomplete CDR3 DNA: TGCAGTGCTAACCCTAGCGGGAGGCAAACCGGGGAG. Translation: CSANPSGRQTGE. The whole CDR3 is CSANPSGRQTGELFF.

This clone came up many times. The observed sequence ends 3 residues before the CDR3 terminus, with the missing tail filled in from the germline J gene. The chain is built from TRBV7-2 and TRBJ2-7, with D unresolved. Germline V gene lookup returns CDR1 SGHTA and CDR2 FQGNSA. The CDR3 is made up of 13 amino acids. V gave up 2 bases and J gave up 6 bases, with 11 bases separating them. CDR3 DNA, as far as it was read: TGTGCCAGCAGCTTAAAGTCGCTGGCCGAG. Protein product: CASSLKSLAE. The entire CDR3 is CASSLKSLAEQYF.

This clone was seen ten or more times. The CDR3 end falls 3 residues outside the read, so it is completed with the germline J gene. The chain combines TRBV5-6 with TRBJ1-2; tentative D call: TRBD1 (5 bases). V lost 5 bases to trimming and J lost 6 bases, with 17 bases between them. The CDR3 runs to 14 residues. Germline V gives CDR1 SGHDT, CDR2 YYEEEE. The CDR3 protein is CASSFNPGVDGYTF. The sequenced part of the CDR3 DNA is TGTGCCAGCAGTTTCAATCCGGGGGTGGATGGC.

In its sample, this clone was seen many times. Sequencing ends 3 residues short of the CDR3 end; the germline J gene provides the rest. This chain joins TRBV28 and TRBJ1-5, with D tentatively TRBD1 (5 bases). Germline CDR1 is MDHEN and CDR2 is SYDVKM. The CDR3 contains 15 residues. Trimming removed 6 bases from V and 8 bases from J, with 20 bases in between. CDR3 amino acids: CASSKKSGGFEPQHF. The covered CDR3 bases are TGTGCCAGCAGCAAGAAATCCGGGGGTTTTGAGCCC.

The table lists this clone with many counts. The read halts 3 residues ahead of the CDR3 end, with the missing end drawn from the germline J gene. This sequence joins TRBV11-2 and TRBJ2-7, with D unresolved. The CDR3 totals 13 residues. Germline V lookup: CDR1 SGHAT, CDR2 FQNNGV. Trimming took 2 bases from V and 4 from J, leaving 9 bases between them. Incomplete CDR3 DNA: TGTGCCAGCAGCTTACAACAAGAATACGAG. Residues: CASSLQQEYE. The whole CDR3 reads CASSLQQEYEQYF.

The sample holds many counts of this clone. The read falls 3 residues short of the CDR3 end, and the missing part is taken from the germline J gene. The J gene is TRBJ2-1, the V gene TRBV2, with 11 bases identical to TRBD2. V was clipped by 6 bases and J by 4 bases; unmatched bases: 8. The CDR3 extends over 16 amino acids. CDR1 and CDR2 from the germline V gene are SNHLY and FYNNEI. The CDR3 sequence is CASRRTGTSGYNEQFF. The covered CDR3 bases are TGTGCCAGCAGAAGGACCGGGACTAGCGGTTACAATGAG.

This clone was detected many times. The read ends 3 residues shy of where the CDR3 ends; the end is completed using the germline J gene. The V call is TRBV19, the J call TRBJ1-1; D uncertain. The CDR3 covers 15 residues. Germline V gene data show CDR1 as LNHDA and CDR2 as SQIVND (reference sequence). Trimming took 5 bases from V and 3 from J, leaving 16 bases between them. CDR3 residues: CASSPRLSSDTEAFF. The part of the CDR3 DNA that was read is TGTGCCAGTAGTCCAAGACTCTCCTCAGACACTGAA.

This clone was recorded many times. Read data end 3 residues before the CDR3 end; the end is taken from the germline J gene. V is TRBV20-1 and J is TRBJ2-7, with 10 bases lining up with TRBD1. Germline values: CDR1 DFQATT, CDR2 SNEGSKA (reference sequence). Unmatched junction bases numbered 19, after V lost 1 base and J lost 4 bases. This CDR3 spans 19 amino acids. This chain's CDR3 is CSARGWGQGIIADLYEQYF. The CDR3 bases that were read are TGCAGTGCTAGAGGATGGGGACAGGGGATAATAGCAGATCTATACGAG.

In its sample, this clone was seen many times. The CDR3 extends 3 residues past the end of the read, so its final part is completed from the germline J gene. The chain links TRBV5-4 to TRBJ2-4; 10 bases match TRBD2. The trim removed 1 base at V and 7 bases at J, leaving 2 bases unmatched. Germline CDR1 reads SGHNT; CDR2 reads YYREEE (reference sequence). The CDR3 has 14 amino acids. The CDR3 DNA, read in part, is TGTGCCAGCAGCTTGTCACTAGCGGGGAACATT. It is translated as CASSLSLAGNI. The entire CDR3 protein reads CASSLSLAGNIQYF.

Many counts were recorded for this clone. Read coverage stops 3 residues before the CDR3 terminus; the germline J gene supplies the remainder. The V gene is TRBV12-3 or TRBV12-4, the J gene TRBJ1-4; tentatively, D is TRBD1 (5 bases). Deletions cut 5 bases from V and 5 bases from J, with 12 bases between. This CDR3 contains 14 residues. Incomplete CDR3 DNA: TGTGCCAGCAGTGCAGGGACTGCGAATGAAAAA. Residues: CASSAGTANEK. The CDR3, in full, reads CASSAGTANEKLFF.

This clone has at least ten counts. Read sequence stops 3 residues before the CDR3 end, and the germline J gene provides the missing end. V is TRBV7-8 and J is TRBJ2-7; D ambiguous. V shed 3 bases and J shed 2 bases, with 14 bases lying between them. The CDR3 runs to 15 residues. The V gene's germline CDR1 is SGHVS and CDR2 FQNEAQ. CDR3 sequence reads: CASSFAGEKAYEQYF. Partial CDR3 DNA: TGTGCCAGCAGCTTTGCCGGTGAAAAAGCCTACGAG.

This clone was seen ten or more times. Sequencing ends 3 residues short of the CDR3 end; the germline J gene provides the rest. The rearrangement links TRBV5-4 to TRBJ2-2; D perhaps matches TRBD1 (5 bases). The CDR3 covers 15 residues. Germline-derived CDR1 and CDR2 are SGHNT and YYREEE (reference sequence). CDR3 sequence: CASSRQTSGANVLFF. The CDR3 bases that were read are TGTGCCAGCAGCCGACAGACATCTGGGGCCAACGTG.

This clone was recorded at least ten times. The read comes to an end 3 residues before the CDR3 does, leaving the germline J gene to fill in the end. The chain carries TRBV20-1 and TRBJ1-5; 11 bases agree with TRBD1. The CDR3 consists of 13 residues. Germline assignment: CDR1 DFQATT and CDR2 SNEGSKA (reference sequence). V gave up 3 bases and J gave up 5 bases; unmatched junction bases: 0. The CDR3 loop is CSARGQGDQPQHF. CDR3 bases read: TGCAGTGCTAGGGGACAGGGGGATCAGCCC.

This clone was counted many times. The CDR3 end falls 3 residues outside the read, so it is completed with the germline J gene. V is TRBV19 and J is TRBJ1-2; a possible D gene is TRBD1 (6 bases). The germline V gene has CDR1 LNHDA and CDR2 SQIVND (reference sequence). V lost 6 bases and J 3 bases, leaving 8 bases between the germline ends. The CDR3 loop spans 12 amino acids. The CDR3 loop is CASRQGDYGYTF. Incomplete CDR3 DNA: TGTGCCAGTAGACAGGGCGACTATGGC.

This clone was detected many times. The CDR3 end is not reached by the read, which stops 3 residues before it; the germline J gene fills it in. The chain is built from TRBV13 and TRBJ2-7, with TRBD2 as a possible D gene (6 bases). The CDR3 extends over 15 amino acids. V was trimmed by 6 bases and J by 2 bases, leaving 17 bases between them. Germline V gene data show CDR1 as PRHDT and CDR2 as FYEKMQ (reference sequence). This CDR3 reads CASRIAGTGPYEQYF. CDR3 bases read: TGTGCCAGCAGAATTGCGGGGACCGGACCCTACGAG.

In this sample, this clone turned up many times. The CDR3 end is not reached by the read, which stops 3 residues before it; the germline J gene fills it in. The chain carries TRBV5-1 and TRBJ2-2; tentatively, D is TRBD2 (6 bases). Trimming cost V 5 bases and J 3 bases, with 23 bases left between them. Germline V gene sequence: CDR1 SGHRS, CDR2 YFSETQ. CDR3 length: 18 residues. The CDR3 bases that were read are TGCGCCAGCAGATTTTTAGCCCAGGACCGGGACTACACCGGGGAG. Its protein is CASRFLAQDRDYTGE. The CDR3, in full, reads CASRFLAQDRDYTGELFF.

At least ten counts were recorded for this clone. The read falls 3 residues short of the CDR3 end, and the missing part is taken from the germline J gene. This sequence joins TRBV4-1 and TRBJ1-5; TRBD1 aligns across 9 bases. The CDR3 is 13 amino acids. Per germline, CDR1 MGHRA and CDR2 YSYEKL. The ends lost 9 bases at V and 6 bases at J; junction bases unmatched: 6. The CDR3 DNA, read in part, is TGCGCCAGTGGGGACAGGGATCTTCAGCCC. Protein sequence: CASGDRDLQP. The whole CDR3 region reads CASGDRDLQPQHF.

This clone was counted many times. From the germline J gene comes the end of the CDR3, since the read stops 3 residues before it. This chain connects TRBV12-3 or TRBV12-4 to TRBJ2-2; D is perhaps TRBD2 (7 bases). The CDR3 spans 16 residues. The germline V and J ends were trimmed by 0 bases and 6 bases, with 14 bases remaining between them. The sequenced CDR3 bases are TGTGCCAGCAGTTTAGCGATTGGCGGGGGCCCCGGGGAG. Protein: CASSLAIGGGPGE. The complete CDR3 protein is CASSLAIGGGPGELFF.

In this sample, this clone turned up many times. Coverage ceases 3 residues before the CDR3 finishes, and the germline J gene fills in the end. This chain connects TRBV14 to TRBJ2-7; 11 bases match TRBD2. Germline loops: CDR1 SGHDN, CDR2 FVKESK. With V trimmed by 4 bases and J by 2 bases, 4 bases remained unmatched. This CDR3 is 15 amino acids long. Partial CDR3 DNA: TGTGCCAGCAGCCCCCATAGCGGGAGGGCCTACGAG. It is translated as CASSPHSGRAYE. The full CDR3 reads CASSPHSGRAYEQYF. The full variable domain, completed using reference TRBV14 and TRBJ2-7, is EAGVTQFPSHSVIEKGQTVTLRCDPISGHDNLYWYRRVMGKEIKFLLHFVKESKQDESGMPNNRFLAERTGGTYSTLKVQPAELEDSGVYFCASSPHSGRAYEQYFGPGTRLTVT.

In its sample, this clone was seen many times. The sequence runs out 3 residues before the end of the CDR3; the remainder is reconstructed from the germline J gene. This chain uses TRBV30 with TRBJ2-2; 7 nucleotides align to TRBD1. The germline CDR1 and CDR2 sequences are GTSNPN and SVGIG (reference sequence). V lost 8 bases to trimming and J lost 3 bases; unmatched junction nucleotides: 9. The CDR3 extends over 14 amino acids. The CDR3 region is CAQSRGLDTGELFF. The CDR3 DNA, read in part, is TGTGCCCAAAGCAGGGGGTTGGACACCGGGGAG. Filled out from reference TRBV30 and TRBJ2-2, the complete variable domain reads SQTIHQWPATLVQPVGSPLSLECTVEGTSNPNLYWYRQAAGRGLQLLFYSVGIGQISSEVPQNLSASRPQDRQFILSSKKLLLSDSGFYLCAQSRGLDTGELFFGEGSRLTVL.

In its sample, this clone was seen many times. The read ends 3 residues before the CDR3 terminus; that terminus is restored from the germline J gene. This chain links TRBV4-1 with TRBJ2-7, with TRBD2 matching over 12 bases. Trimming took 4 bases from V and 3 from J; bases not matched to a gene: 4. The CDR3 is made up of 15 amino acids. Germline CDR1 MGHRA, CDR2 YSYEKL. CDR3 loop: CASSPTSGGYYEQYF. Incomplete CDR3 DNA: TGCGCCAGCAGCCCCACTAGCGGGGGGTACTACGAG.

In its sample, this clone was seen many times. Read coverage stops 3 residues before the CDR3 terminus; the germline J gene supplies the remainder. The genes are TRBV7-6 and TRBJ2-1; D uncertain. V lost 4 bases, J lost 8 bases, and 6 bases lay in between. There are 11 residues in the CDR3. Germline CDR1 SGHVS, CDR2 FNYEAQ. The CDR3 sequence: CASSSVDEQFF. The DNA read from the CDR3 is TGTGCCAGCAGCTCAGTGGATGAG.

This clone was counted many times. The DNA ends 3 residues before the CDR3 does, and the rest of the CDR3 is filled in from the germline J gene. The chain joins TRBV14 to TRBJ2-7; D is unclear. The germline V gene encodes CDR1 SGHDN and CDR2 FVKESK. The CDR3 has 14 residues. V lost 5 bases and J 6 bases, leaving 17 bases between the germline ends. CDR3 sequence: CASSERATLSEQYF. CDR3 DNA (partial): TGTGCCAGCAGCGAAAGGGCCACCCTTAGCGAG.

This clone was counted a few times. The sequence runs out 3 residues before the end of the CDR3; the remainder is reconstructed from the germline J gene. V and J are TRBV7-2 and TRBJ1-2, with a tentative D call TRBD1 (5 bases). The germline CDR1 and CDR2 sequences are SGHTA and FQGNSA. This CDR3 comprises 14 residues. The CDR3 loop is CASSINQGGGGYTF. CDR3 DNA, as far as it was read: TGTGCCAGCAGCATAAACCAGGGCGGAGGGGGC.

The sample holds many counts of this clone. The sequence runs out 3 residues before the end of the CDR3; the remainder is reconstructed from the germline J gene. V usage is TRBV20-1 and J usage is TRBJ2-1, with 10 bases aligning to TRBD1. Losses at the gene ends were 6 bases for V and 7 bases for J; bases not matched to a gene: 12. The CDR3 is made up of 15 amino acids. Germline CDR1 reads DFQATT; CDR2 reads SNEGSKA (reference sequence). Incomplete CDR3 DNA: TGCAGTGCGCAACCGGGACAGGGGAAATGGAATGAG. The encoded protein is CSAQPGQGKWNE. The entire CDR3 reads CSAQPGQGKWNEQFF.

This clone was observed many times. The sequenced CDR3 bases are TGTGCCAGTACGCGGGGGGCCTACAATGAG. The encoded protein is CASTRGAYNE. Given in full, the CDR3 is CASTRGAYNEQFF. This chain joins TRBV19 and TRBJ2-1; 8 bases align to TRBD2. With the read ending 3 residues before the CDR3 end, the germline J gene is used to fill in that end. The CDR3 spans 13 residues. V shed 7 bases and J 2 bases; nucleotides not matched to a gene: 1. The germline gives CDR1 LNHDA, CDR2 SQIVND (reference sequence).